The rows below give T cell receptor beta chains drawn from one sample of a study of human T cells and chemical hapten exposure. TCRdb reanalysed the RACE reads using MiXCR and keeps one entry per CDR3 protein. In the table there are 100,000 or so distinct CDR3 sequences, less than 40% of which are singletons. The sequencing here drew on whole blood, taken in connection with sensitization to the hapten diphenylcyclopropenone (DPC). These TCRs come from a middle-aged man with alopecia areata. Some clones in this sample may be carry-over from other donors' samples. The CDR3 runs from the conserved cysteine through the conserved F or W. A D gene is named only where the DNA matches it firmly. Size tells how often a clone was seen (once, few, many) or the class of an expanded clone, and some rows leave it out.

clone_size	j_call	d_call	v_call	cdr3_aa	cdr3_nt
-	TRBJ1-6	-	TRBV14	CASSQDRLATALHF	TGTGCCAGCAGCCAAGATCGTCTGGCCACCGCCCTCCACTTT
-	TRBJ1-1	TRBD1	TRBV25-1	CASSGLPGQGVNTEAFF	TGTGCCAGCAGTGGGCTTCCGGGACAGGGGGTCAACACTGAAGCTTTCTTT
-	TRBJ1-3	-	TRBV29-1	CSVEIGGNTIYF	TGCAGCGTTGAAATCGGAGGAAACACCATATATTTT
-	TRBJ2-2	TRBD2	TRBV9	CASSTTSGSNTGELFF	TGTGCCAGCAGCACGACTAGCGGGTCAAACACCGGGGAGCTGTTTTTT
-	TRBJ2-1	TRBD2	TRBV20-1	CSAPPRVAGSGEQFF	TGCAGTGCTCCGCCCCGGGTAGCGGGCTCGGGCGAGCAGTTCTTC
-	TRBJ1-1	-	TRBV6-5	CASSYSPGRRTEAFF	TGTGCCAGCAGTTACTCGCCAGGGCGGAGGACTGAAGCTTTCTTT
-	TRBJ1-4	-	TRBV6-6	CASSSQQEKLFF	TGTGCCAGCAGTTCCCAACAGGAAAAACTGTTTTTT
-	TRBJ2-7	-	TRBV20-1	CSASLGRKRYEQYF	TGCAGTGCTAGTCTCGGCAGAAAACGCTACGAGCAGTACTTC
few	TRBJ2-1	TRBD2	TRBV6-5	CASSPGVWEGNEQFF	TGTGCCAGCAGCCCGGGGGTATGGGAGGGGAATGAGCAGTTCTTC
few	TRBJ1-1	-	TRBV25-1	CASSPRTVRTEAFF	TGTGCCAGCAGTCCCCGGACAGTCCGGACTGAAGCTTTCTTT